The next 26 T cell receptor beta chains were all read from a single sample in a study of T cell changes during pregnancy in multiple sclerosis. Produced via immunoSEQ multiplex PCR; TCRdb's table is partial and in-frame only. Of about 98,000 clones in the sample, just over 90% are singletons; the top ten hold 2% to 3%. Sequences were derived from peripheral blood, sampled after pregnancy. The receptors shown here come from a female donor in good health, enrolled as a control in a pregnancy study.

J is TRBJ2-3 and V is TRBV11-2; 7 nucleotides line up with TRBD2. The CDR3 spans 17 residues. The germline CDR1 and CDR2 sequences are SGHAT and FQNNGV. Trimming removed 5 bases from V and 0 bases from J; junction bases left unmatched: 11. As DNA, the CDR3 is TGTGCCAGCAGCCCGAAGGCGGGGGTCGCTAGCACAGATACGCAGTATTTT. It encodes CASSPKAGVASTDTQYF. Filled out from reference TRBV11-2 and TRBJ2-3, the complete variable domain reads EAGVAQSPRYKIIEKRQSVAFWCNPISGHATLYWYQQILGQGPKLLIQFQNNGVVDDSQLPKDRFSAERLKGVDSTLKIQPAKLEDSAVYLCASSPKAGVASTDTQYFGPGTRLTVL.

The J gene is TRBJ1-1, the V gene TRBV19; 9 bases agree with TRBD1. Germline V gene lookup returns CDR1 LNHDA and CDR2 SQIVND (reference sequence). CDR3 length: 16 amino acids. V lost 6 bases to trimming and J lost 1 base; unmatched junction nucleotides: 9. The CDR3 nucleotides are TGTGCCAGTAGAACTCCGGGACAGGGAAAGAACACTGAAGCTTTCTTT. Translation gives CASRTPGQGKNTEAFF.

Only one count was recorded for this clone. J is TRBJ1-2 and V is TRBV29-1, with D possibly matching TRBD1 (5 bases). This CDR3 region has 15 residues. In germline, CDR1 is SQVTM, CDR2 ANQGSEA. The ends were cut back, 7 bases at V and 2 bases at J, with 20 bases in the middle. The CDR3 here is CSAYHWGDLNYGYTF. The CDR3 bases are TGCAGCGCCTATCACTGGGGCGATTTAAACTATGGCTACACCTTC.

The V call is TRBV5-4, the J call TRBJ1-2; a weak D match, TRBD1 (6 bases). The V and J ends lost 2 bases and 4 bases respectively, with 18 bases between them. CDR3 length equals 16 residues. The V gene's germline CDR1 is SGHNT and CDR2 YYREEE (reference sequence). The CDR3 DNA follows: TGTGCCAGCAGCTTAACACCCGGGGGGACACGCTATGGCTACACCTTC. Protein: CASSLTPGGTRYGYTF.

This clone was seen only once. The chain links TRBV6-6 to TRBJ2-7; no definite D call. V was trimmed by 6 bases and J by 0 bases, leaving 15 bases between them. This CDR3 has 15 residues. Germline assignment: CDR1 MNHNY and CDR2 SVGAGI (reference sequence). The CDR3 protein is CASSSPTLSSYEQYF. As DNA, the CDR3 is TGTGCCAGCAGCTCCCCTACGCTTAGCTCCTACGAGCAGTACTTC.

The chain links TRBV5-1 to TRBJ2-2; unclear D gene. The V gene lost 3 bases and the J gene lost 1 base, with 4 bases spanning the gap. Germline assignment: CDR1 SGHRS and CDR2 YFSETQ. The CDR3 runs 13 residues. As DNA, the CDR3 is TGCGCCAGCAGCTCAATGAACACCGGGGAGCTGTTTTTT. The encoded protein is CASSSMNTGELFF. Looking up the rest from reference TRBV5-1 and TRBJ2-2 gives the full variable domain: KAGVTQTPRYLIKTRGQQVTLSCSPISGHRSVSWYQQTPGQGLQFLFEYFSETQRNKGNFPGRFSGRQFSNSRSEMNVSTLELGDSALYLCASSSMNTGELFFGEGSRLTVL.

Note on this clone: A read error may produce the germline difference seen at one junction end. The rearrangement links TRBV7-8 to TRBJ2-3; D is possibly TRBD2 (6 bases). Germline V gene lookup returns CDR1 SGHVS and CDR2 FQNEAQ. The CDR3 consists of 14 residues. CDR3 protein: CASTLADNTYTQYF. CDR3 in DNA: TGTGCCAGCACCTTAGCGGACAACACATATACGCAGTATTTT. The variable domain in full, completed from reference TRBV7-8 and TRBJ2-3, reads GAGVSQSPRYKVAKRGQDVALRCDPISGHVSLFWYQQALGQGPEFLTYFQNEAQLDKSGLPSDRFFAERPEGSVSTLKIQRTQQEDSAVYLCASTLADNTYTQYFGPGTRLTVL.

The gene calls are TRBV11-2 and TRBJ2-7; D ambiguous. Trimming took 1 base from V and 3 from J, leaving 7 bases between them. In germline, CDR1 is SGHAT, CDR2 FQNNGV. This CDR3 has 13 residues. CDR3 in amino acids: CASSLGLLYEQYF. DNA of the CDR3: TGTGCCAGCAGCTTAGGTCTCCTCTACGAGCAGTACTTC.

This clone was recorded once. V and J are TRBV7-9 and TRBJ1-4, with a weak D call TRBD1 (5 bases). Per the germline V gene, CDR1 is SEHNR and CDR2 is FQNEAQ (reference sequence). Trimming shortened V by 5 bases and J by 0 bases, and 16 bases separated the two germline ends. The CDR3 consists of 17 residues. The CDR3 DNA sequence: TGTGCCAGCAGCCCCGGGCAGGGAAGAGCAACTAATGAAAAACTGTTTTTT. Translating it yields CASSPGQGRATNEKLFF.

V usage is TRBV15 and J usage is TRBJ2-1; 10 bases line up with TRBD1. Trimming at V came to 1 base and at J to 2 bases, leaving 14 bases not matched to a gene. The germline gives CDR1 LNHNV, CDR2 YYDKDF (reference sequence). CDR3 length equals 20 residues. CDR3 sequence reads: CATSRVGTGEGLWTYNEQFF. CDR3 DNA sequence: TGTGCCACCAGCAGAGTGGGGACAGGGGAAGGACTATGGACCTACAATGAGCAGTTCTTC. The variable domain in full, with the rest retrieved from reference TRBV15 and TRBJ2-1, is DAMVIQNPRYQVTQFGKPVTLSCSQTLNHNVMYWYQQKSSQAPKLLFHYYDKDFNNEADTPDNFQSRRPNTSFCFLDIRSPGLGDTAMYLCATSRVGTGEGLWTYNEQFFGPGTRLTVL.

The CDR3, as DNA: TGTGCCAGCAGTCTACTAGCGGGGGGTTCGAGCTCCTACAATGAGCAGTTCTTC. As protein: CASSLLAGGSSSYNEQFF. This sequence joins TRBV6-4 and TRBJ2-1; 12 nucleotides match TRBD2. V was pared by 5 bases and J by 0 bases, with 8 bases of the junction left unmatched. CDR1 and CDR2 from the germline V gene are MRHNA and SNTAGT. This CDR3 is built from 18 residues.

As DNA, the CDR3 is TGTGCCAGTAGCCTCACCCACTGGCAGGTATGGCAGTACTTC. The encoded protein is CASSLTHWQVWQYF. This rearrangement joins TRBV19 to TRBJ2-7; D not resolved. The CDR3 has 14 residues. Germline assignment: CDR1 LNHDA and CDR2 SQIVND (reference sequence). The ends were cut back, 6 bases at V and 9 bases at J, with 21 bases in the middle.

This CDR3 reads CASTRSGDRTEAFF. CDR3 DNA: TGTGCCAGCACCAGGTCCGGGGATAGAACTGAAGCTTTCTTT. The V gene is TRBV7-8, the J gene TRBJ1-1; the D is unclear. Trimming removed 7 bases from V and 5 bases from J, with 17 bases in between. Germline V gene sequence: CDR1 SGHVS, CDR2 FQNEAQ. The CDR3 totals 14 residues.

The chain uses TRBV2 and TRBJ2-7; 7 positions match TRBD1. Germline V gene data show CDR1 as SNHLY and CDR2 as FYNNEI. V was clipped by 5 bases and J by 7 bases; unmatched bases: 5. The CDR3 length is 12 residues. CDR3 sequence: CASSIQGREQYF. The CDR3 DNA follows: TGTGCCAGCAGTATACAGGGGCGGGAGCAGTACTTC.

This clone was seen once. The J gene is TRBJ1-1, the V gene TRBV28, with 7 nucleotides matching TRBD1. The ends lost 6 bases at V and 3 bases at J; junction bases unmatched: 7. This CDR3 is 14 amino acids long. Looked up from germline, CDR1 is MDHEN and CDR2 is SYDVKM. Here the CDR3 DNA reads TGTGCCAGCAGCCAGGGGGGTGAATACACTGAAGCTTTCTTT. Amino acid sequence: CASSQGGEYTEAFF.

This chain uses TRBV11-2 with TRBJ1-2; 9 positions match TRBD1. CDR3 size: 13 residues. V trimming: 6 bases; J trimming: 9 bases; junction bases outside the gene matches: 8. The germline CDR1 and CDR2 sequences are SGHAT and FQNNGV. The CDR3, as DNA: TGTGCCAGCAGGCCAACAGGGGGCGAACGCTACACCTTC. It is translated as CASRPTGGERYTF.

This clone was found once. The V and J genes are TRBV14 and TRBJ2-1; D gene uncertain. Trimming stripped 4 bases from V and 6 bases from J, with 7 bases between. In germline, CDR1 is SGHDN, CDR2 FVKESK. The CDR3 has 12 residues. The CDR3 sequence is CASSLRLNEQFF. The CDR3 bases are TGTGCCAGCAGCCTGAGGCTCAATGAGCAGTTCTTC.

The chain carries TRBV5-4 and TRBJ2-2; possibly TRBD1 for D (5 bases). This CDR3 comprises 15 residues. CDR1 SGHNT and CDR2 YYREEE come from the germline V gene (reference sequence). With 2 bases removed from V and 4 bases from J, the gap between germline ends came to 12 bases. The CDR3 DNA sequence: TGTGCCAGCAGCTTAACTACAGGACCCACCGGGGAGCTGTTTTTT. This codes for CASSLTTGPTGELFF. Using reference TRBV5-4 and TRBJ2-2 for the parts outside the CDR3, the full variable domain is ETGVTQSPTHLIKTRGQQVTLRCSSQSGHNTVSWYQQALGQGPQFIFQYYREEENGRGNFPPRFSGLQFPNYSSELNVNALELDDSALYLCASSLTTGPTGELFFGEGSRLTVL.

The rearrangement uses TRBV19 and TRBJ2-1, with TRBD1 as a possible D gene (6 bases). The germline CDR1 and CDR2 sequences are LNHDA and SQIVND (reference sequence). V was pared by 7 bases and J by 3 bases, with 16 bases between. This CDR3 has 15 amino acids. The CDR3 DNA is TGTGCCAGTAACTATGGGACACTAAACTACAATGAGCAGTTCTTC. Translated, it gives CASNYGTLNYNEQFF. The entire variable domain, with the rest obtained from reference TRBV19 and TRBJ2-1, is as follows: DGGITQSPKYLFRKEGQNVTLSCEQNLNHDAMYWYRQDPGQGLRLIYYSQIVNDFQKGDIAEGYSVSREKKESFPLTVTSAQKNPTAFYLCASNYGTLNYNEQFFGPGTRLTVL.

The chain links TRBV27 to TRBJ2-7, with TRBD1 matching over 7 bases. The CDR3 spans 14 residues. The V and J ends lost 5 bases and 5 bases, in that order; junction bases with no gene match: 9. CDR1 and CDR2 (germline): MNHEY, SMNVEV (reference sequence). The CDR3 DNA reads TGTGCCAGCAGTCCACGACAGGGTAAAAACGAGCAGTACTTC. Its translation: CASSPRQGKNEQYF.

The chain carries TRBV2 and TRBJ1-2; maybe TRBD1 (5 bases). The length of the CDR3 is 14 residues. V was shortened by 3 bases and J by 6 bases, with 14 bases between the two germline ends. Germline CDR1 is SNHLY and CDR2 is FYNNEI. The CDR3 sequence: CASSEIPGVNGYTF. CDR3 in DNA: TGTGCCAGCAGTGAGATTCCGGGGGTGAATGGCTACACCTTC.

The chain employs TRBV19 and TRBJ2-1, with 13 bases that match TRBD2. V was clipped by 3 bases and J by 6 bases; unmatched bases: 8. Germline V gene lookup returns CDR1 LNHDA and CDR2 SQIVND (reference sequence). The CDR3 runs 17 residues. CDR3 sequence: CASSIPKGLAGFNEQFF. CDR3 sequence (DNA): TGTGCCAGTAGTATTCCCAAGGGACTAGCGGGATTCAATGAGCAGTTCTTC.

The CDR3 loop reads CASSWLAGEGNEQFF. The CDR3 DNA follows: TGCGCCAGCAGCTGGCTAGCGGGAGAGGGCAATGAGCAGTTCTTC. V gene TRBV5-1 combines with J gene TRBJ2-1, with 10 bases fitting TRBD2. This CDR3 is 15 amino acids long. The trim removed 3 bases at V and 6 bases at J, leaving 6 bases unmatched. Germline V gene lookup returns CDR1 SGHRS and CDR2 YFSETQ.

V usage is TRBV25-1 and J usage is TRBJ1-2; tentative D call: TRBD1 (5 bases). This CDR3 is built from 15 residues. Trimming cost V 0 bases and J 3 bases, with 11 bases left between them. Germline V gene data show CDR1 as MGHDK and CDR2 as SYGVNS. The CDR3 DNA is TGTGCCAGCAGTGAATATTGGGGGGGAGACTATGGCTACACCTTC. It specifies CASSEYWGGDYGYTF.

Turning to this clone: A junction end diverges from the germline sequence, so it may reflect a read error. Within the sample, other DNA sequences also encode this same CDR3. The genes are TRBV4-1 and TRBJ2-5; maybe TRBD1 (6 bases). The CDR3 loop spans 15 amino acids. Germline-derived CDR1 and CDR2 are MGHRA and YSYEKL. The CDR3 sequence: CASSQATGITGTQYF. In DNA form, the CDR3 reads TGCGCCAGCAGCCAGGCTACAGGGATCACAGGGACCCAATACTTC.

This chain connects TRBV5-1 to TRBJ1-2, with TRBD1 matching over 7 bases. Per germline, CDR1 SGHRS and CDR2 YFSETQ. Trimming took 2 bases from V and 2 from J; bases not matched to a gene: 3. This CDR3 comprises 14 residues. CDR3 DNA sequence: TGCGCCAGCAGCTTACAGGGGAGAAACTATGGCTACACCTTC. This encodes CASSLQGRNYGYTF.